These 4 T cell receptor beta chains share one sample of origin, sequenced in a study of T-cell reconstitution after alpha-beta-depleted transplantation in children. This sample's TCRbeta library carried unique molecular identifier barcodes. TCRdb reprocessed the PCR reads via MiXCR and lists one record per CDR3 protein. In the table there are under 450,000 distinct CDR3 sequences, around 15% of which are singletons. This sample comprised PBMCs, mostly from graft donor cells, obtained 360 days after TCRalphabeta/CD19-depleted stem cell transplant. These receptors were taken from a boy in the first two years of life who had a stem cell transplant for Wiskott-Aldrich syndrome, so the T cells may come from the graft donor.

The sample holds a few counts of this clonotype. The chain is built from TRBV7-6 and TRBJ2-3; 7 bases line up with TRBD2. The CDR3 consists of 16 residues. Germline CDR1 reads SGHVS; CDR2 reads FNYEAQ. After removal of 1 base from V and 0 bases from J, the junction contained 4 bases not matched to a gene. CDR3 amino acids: CASSLELGGSTDTQYF. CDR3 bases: TGTGCCAGCAGCTTAGAACTGGGAGGGAGCACAGATACGCAGTATTTT.

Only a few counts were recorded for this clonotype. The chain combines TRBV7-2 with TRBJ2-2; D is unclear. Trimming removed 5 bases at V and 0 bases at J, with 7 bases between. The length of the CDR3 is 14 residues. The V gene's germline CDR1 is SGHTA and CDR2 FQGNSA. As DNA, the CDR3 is TGTGCCAGCAGCCCTCCTGCGAACACCGGGGAGCTGTTTTTT. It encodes CASSPPANTGELFF.

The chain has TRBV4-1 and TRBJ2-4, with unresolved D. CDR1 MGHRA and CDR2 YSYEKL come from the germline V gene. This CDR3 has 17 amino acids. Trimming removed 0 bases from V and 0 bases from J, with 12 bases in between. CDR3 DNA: TGCGCCAGCAGCCAAGATGTAGCAGTTTTAGCCAAAAACATTCAGTACTTC. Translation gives CASSQDVAVLAKNIQYF.

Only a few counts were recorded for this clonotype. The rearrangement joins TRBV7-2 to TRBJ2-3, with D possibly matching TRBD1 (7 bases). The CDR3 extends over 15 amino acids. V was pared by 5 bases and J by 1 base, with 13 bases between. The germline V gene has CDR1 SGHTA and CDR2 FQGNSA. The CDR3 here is CASSRGTARTDTQYF. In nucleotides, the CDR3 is TGTGCCAGCAGCCGGGGGACAGCACGCACAGATACGCAGTATTTT.